The next 6 T cell receptor beta chains were all read from a single sample in a study of type 1 and type 2 diabetes patients. PCR was run on genomic DNA. Multiplex PCR with 30 forward and 13 reverse primers amplified the TCR beta CDR3. Via MiXCR, TCRdb re-called the multiplex PCR reads, giving one row per CDR3 protein. The table records around 300,000 distinct CDR3 sequences, 45% to 60% of them present only once. The sample comprised peripheral blood mononuclear cells (PBMCs). All receptors derive from a man between 18 and 29 years old with type 2 diabetes.

This clonotype was recorded a few times. The chain uses TRBV6-4 and TRBJ1-4; no clear D gene. There are 15 residues in the CDR3. The V gene's germline CDR1 is MRHNA and CDR2 SNTAGT. The V and J ends lost 4 bases and 7 bases respectively, with 16 bases between them. CDR3 in DNA: TGTGCCAGCAGTGGGTGGTTCCGGGGTTGTGAAAAACTGTTTTTT. This gives the protein CASSGWFRGCEKLFF.

This clonotype was detected only a few times. The junction departs from the called germline gene at one end, perhaps through a read error. The V gene is TRBV7-9, the J gene TRBJ2-7; either TRBD1 or TRBD2 may fit D (5 bases each). The germline gives CDR1 SEHNR, CDR2 FQNEAQ (reference sequence). CDR3 length: 14 amino acids. The CDR3 coding sequence is TGTGCCGGCAGCTCCGGGACCGATCCCTACGAGCAGTACTTC. This codes for CAGSSGTDPYEQYF.

This rearrangement joins TRBV30 to TRBJ2-7, with D perhaps being TRBD1 or TRBD2 (5 bases each). The CDR3 runs 13 residues. CDR1 is GTSNPN, CDR2 SVGIG, per germline (reference sequence). Trimming pared 5 bases from V and 3 bases from J, leaving 14 bases between. The CDR3 nucleotides are TGTGCCTGGGGGGACGACTATTTCTACGAGCAGTACTTC. Translated: CAWGDDYFYEQYF.

Notes on this clonotype: A junction end diverges from the germline sequence, so it may reflect a read error. The chain links TRBV2 to TRBJ1-2; D unresolved. Germline V CDR1 and CDR2: SNHLY, FYNNEI. This CDR3 comprises 13 residues. The CDR3 region is CASSEVVRYGCTF. The CDR3 nucleotides are TGTGCCAGCAGTGAGGTGGTCAGATATGGCTGCACCTTC.

The gene calls are TRBV11-2 and TRBJ1-1, with D perhaps matching TRBD1 (6 bases). The CDR3 has 17 amino acids. The germline V and J ends were trimmed by 2 bases and 6 bases, with 22 bases remaining between them. CDR1 and CDR2 from the germline V gene are SGHAT and FQNNGV. The CDR3 DNA follows: TGTGCCAGCAGCTTAAGCCGCATCGGGGGCGGAAGGCCTGAAGCTTTCTTT. Amino acid sequence: CASSLSRIGGGRPEAFF. The entire variable domain, with the rest obtained from reference TRBV11-2 and TRBJ1-1, is as follows: EAGVAQSPRYKIIEKRQSVAFWCNPISGHATLYWYQQILGQGPKLLIQFQNNGVVDDSQLPKDRFSAERLKGVDSTLKIQPAKLEDSAVYLCASSLSRIGGGRPEAFFGQGTRLTVV.

The genes are TRBV4-3 and TRBJ1-6, with D unresolved. CDR1 LGHNA and CDR2 YSLEER come from the germline V gene. The CDR3 runs 15 residues. V lost 5 bases and J 10 bases, leaving 18 bases between the germline ends. Here the CDR3 reads CASSSYGRPESPLHF. CDR3 in DNA: TGCGCCAGCAGCTCATATGGTAGGCCAGAGTCACCCCTCCACTTT.